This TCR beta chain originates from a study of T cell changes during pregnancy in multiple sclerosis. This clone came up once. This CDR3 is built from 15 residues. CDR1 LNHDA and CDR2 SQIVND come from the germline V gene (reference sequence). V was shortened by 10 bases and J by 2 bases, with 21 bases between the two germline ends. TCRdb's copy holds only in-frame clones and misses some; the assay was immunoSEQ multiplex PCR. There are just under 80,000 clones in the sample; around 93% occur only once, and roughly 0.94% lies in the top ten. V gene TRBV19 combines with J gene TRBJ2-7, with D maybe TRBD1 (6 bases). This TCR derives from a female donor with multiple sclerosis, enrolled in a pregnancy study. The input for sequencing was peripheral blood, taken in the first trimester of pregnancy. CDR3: CATKPRRGQTYEQYF. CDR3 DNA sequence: TGTGCCACCAAACCTCGTAGGGGACAAACCTACGAGCAGTACTTC.